This T cell receptor beta chain appears in the sequencing data of a study of T cells in localized non-small cell lung cancer (dated by TCRdb to about 2020). About the investigation overall: Comparing tumors with uninvolved tumor-adjacent lungs, the study looked at the T cell repertoires of 200 to 250 patients with early-stage NSCLC. The cohort consisted of 200 to 250 treatment-naive NSCLC patients whose localized lung tumors had been resected. The mean age of the NSCLC patients was under 70 years, with fewer than 150 men and nearly 110 women.

TCR beta CDR3 regions were sequenced from DNA using the immunoSEQ Assay. On the authors' methods: To compute T cell density, TCR beta template counts were normalized to usable DNA, which was estimated by amplifying housekeeping genes. Using the preseqR package, richness was estimated by extrapolating to 120,000 templates for tissue samples and 400,000 templates for PBMC samples. Clonality was calculated as one minus Pielou's evenness. To identify tissue-enriched TCRs, differential abundance testing was run on productive amino-acid clonotypes with a minimum total count of 5 and an alpha of 0.1. Repertoire overlap between compartments was quantified with the Jaccard Index and Morisita Overlap Index. GLIPH grouped TCR beta CDR3s together with public tetramer-defined viral CDR3s, and a viral motif had to include at least three viral sequences and show V-gene enrichment. As stored in TCRdb, this immuneACCESS dataset retains in-frame rearrangements with V and J assigned. A fraction of the clones does not appear; measured against another copy, unresolved V genes explain less than half of the discrepancy, and the remainder lacks a known reason. Clonal size and the V and J genes are those of that table, whereas D and trimming came from the DNA. This sample is represented by about 23,000 clones; over 75% of them were singletons. About 7.1% of the sample is held by the ten biggest clonotypes.

At diagnosis, tumor, uninvolved tumor-adjacent lung and peripheral blood were collected and then preserved as a mix of FFPE and fresh-frozen material. For TCR repertoire profiling, blood samples were analyzed as peripheral blood mononuclear cells. The CDR3 contains 15 residues, cysteine and phenylalanine counted. CDR3 DNA only is kept here, 45 bases in frame from base 1. CDR1 is given as SGHTA and CDR2 as FQGTGA, both from the germline V gene. V and J are truncated by 1 base and 0 bases respectively, leaving an intervening sequence of 9 bases. What the work shows at the level of the full study, not this receptor alone: A median of around 50 of the top 100 tumor clones turned up in the paired uninvolved adjacent lung, and approximately 30 of those clones also ranked among the top 100 of that same adjacent lung. Because of the exploratory design, TCR variables were selected using unadjusted p-values without false-discovery rate correction. Because multi-region tumor sequencing was not done, intratumor heterogeneity could not be ruled out. Uninvolved tumor-adjacent lung showed the highest T cell clonality, higher than tumor, which suggests more focused antigenic responses in the uninvolved tumor-adjacent lung. Higher blood T cell density associated with longer overall survival, while higher adjacent-lung clonality associated with shorter survival.

Regarding this clone: There is no known antigen for this receptor. The sample holds no much larger clone one base away, and base qualities are not on file.

The sample consisted of peripheral blood, taken before any cancer treatment. This clonotype was sampled from a woman aged 35 to 70 with stage I lung adenocarcinoma. The sequence links TRBV7-3 to TRBJ2-5; TRBD1 is a weak D gene call, 5 bases matching. The nucleotide sequence is TGTGCCAGCAGCTTAATGGGGCTGGACCAAGAGACCCAGTACTTC. This encodes CASSLMGLDQETQYF.